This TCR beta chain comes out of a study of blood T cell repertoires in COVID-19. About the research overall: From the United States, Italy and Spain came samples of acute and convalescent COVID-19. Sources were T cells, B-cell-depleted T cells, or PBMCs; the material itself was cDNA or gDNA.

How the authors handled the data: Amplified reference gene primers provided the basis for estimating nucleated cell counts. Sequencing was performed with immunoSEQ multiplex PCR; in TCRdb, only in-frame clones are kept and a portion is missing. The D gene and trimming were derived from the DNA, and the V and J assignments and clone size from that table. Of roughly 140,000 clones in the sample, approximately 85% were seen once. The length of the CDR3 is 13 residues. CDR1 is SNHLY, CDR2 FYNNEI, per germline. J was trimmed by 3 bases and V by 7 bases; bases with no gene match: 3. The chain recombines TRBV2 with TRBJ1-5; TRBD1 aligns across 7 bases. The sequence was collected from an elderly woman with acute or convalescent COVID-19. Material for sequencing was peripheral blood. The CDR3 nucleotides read TGTGCCAGCAAGGGGACAGTCAATCAGCCCCAGCATTTT. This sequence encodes CASKGTVNQPQHF.